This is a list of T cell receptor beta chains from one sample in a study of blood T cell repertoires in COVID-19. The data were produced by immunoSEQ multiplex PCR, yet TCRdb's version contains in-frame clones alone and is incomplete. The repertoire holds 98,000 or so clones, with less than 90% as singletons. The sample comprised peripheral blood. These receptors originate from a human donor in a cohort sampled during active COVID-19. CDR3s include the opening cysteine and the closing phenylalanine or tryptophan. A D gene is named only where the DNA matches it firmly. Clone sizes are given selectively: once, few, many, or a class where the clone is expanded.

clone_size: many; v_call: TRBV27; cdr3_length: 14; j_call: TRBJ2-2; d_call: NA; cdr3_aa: CASSLYTSTGELFF; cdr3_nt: TGTGCCAGCAGTCTATACACCAGCACCGGGGAGCTGTTTTTT
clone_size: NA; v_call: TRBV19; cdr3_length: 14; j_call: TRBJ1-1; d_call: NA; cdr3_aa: CASSRTETNTEAFF; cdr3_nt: TGTGCCAGTAGTAGAACAGAGACGAACACTGAAGCTTTCTTT
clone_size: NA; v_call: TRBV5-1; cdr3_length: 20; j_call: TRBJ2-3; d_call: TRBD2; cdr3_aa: CASSAWTGEASGRTTDTQYF; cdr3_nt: TGCGCCAGCAGCGCGTGGACAGGGGAGGCTAGCGGGAGGACCACAGATACGCAGTATTTT
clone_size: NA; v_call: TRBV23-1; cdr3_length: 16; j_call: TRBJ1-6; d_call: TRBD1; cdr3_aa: CARSSTGEDQSSPLHF; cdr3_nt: TGCGCCAGAAGCTCGACAGGGGAAGATCAAAGTTCACCCCTCCACTTT
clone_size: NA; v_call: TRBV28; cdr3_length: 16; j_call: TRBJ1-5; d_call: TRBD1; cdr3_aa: CASSLGQGRGNQPQHF; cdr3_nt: TGTGCCAGCAGTTTGGGACAGGGAAGAGGCAATCAGCCCCAGCATTTT
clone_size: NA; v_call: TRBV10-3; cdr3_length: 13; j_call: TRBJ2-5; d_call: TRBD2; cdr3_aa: CAISGGVRETQYF; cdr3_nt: TGTGCCATTAGCGGGGGGGTTCGGGAGACCCAGTACTTC
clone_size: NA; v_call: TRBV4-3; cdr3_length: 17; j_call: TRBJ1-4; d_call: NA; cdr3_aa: CASSQLLGLQGSEKLFF; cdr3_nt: TGCGCCAGCAGCCAATTATTGGGCCTCCAGGGGAGTGAAAAACTGTTTTTT
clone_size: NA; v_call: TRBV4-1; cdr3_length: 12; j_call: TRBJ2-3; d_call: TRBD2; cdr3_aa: CASSQDVGGAVF; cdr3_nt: TGCGCCAGCAGCCAAGATGTCGGGGGGGCTGTTTTT
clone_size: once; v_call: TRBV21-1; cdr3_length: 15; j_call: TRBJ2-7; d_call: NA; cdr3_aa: CASSRGLQGPYEQYF; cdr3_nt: TGTGCCAGCAGCAGAGGGTTACAGGGACCCTACGAGCAGTACTTC
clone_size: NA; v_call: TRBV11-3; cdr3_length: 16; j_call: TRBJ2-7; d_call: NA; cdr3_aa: CASSPRVSSGVYEQYF; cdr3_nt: TGTGCCAGCAGCCCCCGGGTCTCTTCAGGGGTCTACGAGCAGTACTTC
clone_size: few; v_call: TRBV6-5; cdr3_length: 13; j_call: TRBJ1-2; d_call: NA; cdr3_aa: CASSLRQVRGYTF; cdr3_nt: TGTGCCAGCAGTCTTCGGCAGGTCCGAGGCTACACCTTC
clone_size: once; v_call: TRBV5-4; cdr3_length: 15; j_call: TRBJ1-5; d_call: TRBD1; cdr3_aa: CASSLGQGYNQPQHF; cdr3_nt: TGTGCCAGCAGCTTGGGACAGGGGTACAATCAGCCCCAGCATTTT
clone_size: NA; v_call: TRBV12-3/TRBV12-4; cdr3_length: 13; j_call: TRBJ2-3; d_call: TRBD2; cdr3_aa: CASGGETLDTQYF; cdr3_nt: TGTGCCAGTGGGGGGGAGACCCTAGATACGCAGTATTTT
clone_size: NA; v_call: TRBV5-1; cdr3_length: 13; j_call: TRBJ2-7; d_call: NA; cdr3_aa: CASSSLDSYEQYF; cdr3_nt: TGCGCCAGCAGCTCTTTAGATTCCTACGAGCAGTACTTC
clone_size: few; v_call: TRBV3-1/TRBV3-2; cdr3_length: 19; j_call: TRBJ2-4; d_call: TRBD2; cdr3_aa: CASSPLGGLAGGLRDIQYF; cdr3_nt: TGTGCCAGCAGCCCCTTGGGGGGGCTAGCGGGGGGCCTCAGGGACATTCAGTACTTC
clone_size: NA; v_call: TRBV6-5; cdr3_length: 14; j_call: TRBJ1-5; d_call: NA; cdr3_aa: CASSYGGANQPQHF; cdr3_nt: TGTGCCAGCAGTTATGGTGGGGCAAATCAGCCCCAGCATTTT
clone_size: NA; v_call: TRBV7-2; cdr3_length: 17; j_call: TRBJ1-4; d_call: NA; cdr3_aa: CASSLLGRGSRNEKLFF; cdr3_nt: TGTGCCAGCAGCTTATTGGGCAGGGGTAGTCGGAACGAAAAACTGTTTTTT
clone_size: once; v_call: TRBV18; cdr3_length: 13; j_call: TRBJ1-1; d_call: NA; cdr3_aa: CASSHSGNTEAFF; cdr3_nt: TGTGCCAGCTCACATTCAGGGAACACTGAAGCTTTCTTT
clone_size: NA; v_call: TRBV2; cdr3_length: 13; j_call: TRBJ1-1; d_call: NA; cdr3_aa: CASSLSGATEAFF; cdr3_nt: TGTGCCAGCAGTCTCAGTGGGGCCACTGAAGCTTTCTTT
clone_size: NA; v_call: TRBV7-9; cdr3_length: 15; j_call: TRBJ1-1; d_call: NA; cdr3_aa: CASSASRRAGTEAFF; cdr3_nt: TGTGCCAGCAGCGCCTCAAGGAGGGCGGGAACTGAAGCTTTCTTT
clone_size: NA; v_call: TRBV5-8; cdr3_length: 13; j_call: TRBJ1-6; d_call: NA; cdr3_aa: CASSFMANSPLHF; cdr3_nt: TGTGCCAGCAGCTTCATGGCTAATTCACCCCTCCACTTT